This T cell receptor (beta chain) was retrieved from a study of blood T cell repertoires in COVID-19 (dated by TCRdb to about 2020). The study in broad terms: The collaborator samples originated in the United States, Italy and Spain and spanned the acute and convalescent phases of COVID-19. The dataset comprised deeply sampled blood TCRbeta repertoires from subjects exposed to, actively infected with, or recovered from COVID-19. Samples came from the ongoing ImmuneRACE study (first 160 participants) plus 1,254 subjects from 6 global collaborators. Where available, HLA class I and class II types were taken from metadata supplied by the sample provider and were not determined by assay-based typing. Nearly every sample came with metadata listing a de-identified subject ID, COVID-19 status, age in years and sex. The repertoires were released in a freely available public database intended as a resource for research on the immune response to SARS-CoV-2. The prospective study material was composed of cDNA or gDNA derived from T cells, B-cell-depleted T cells, or PBMCs.

Whole blood was collected in K2EDTA tubes by collaborating institutions according to the institutions' own protocols. For TCRbeta analysis, collaborator samples were shipped as frozen whole blood, as isolated PBMCs, or as DNA extracted from either sample type. Via the germline V gene, CDR1 is ENHRY and CDR2 SYGVKD. From the cysteine through the phenylalanine, the CDR3 covers 11 amino acids. Only the CDR3 DNA stays, 33 bases, in frame from base 1. Points the paper makes about the study in general: Clinical and demographic metadata were provided uncurated, with the amount varying by source and participant.

This clone has a single count. Its antigen is still unknown. The germline gene is not matched at one end of the junction; a read error may be the cause. TCRbeta CDR3 regions were amplified from genomic DNA using the immunoSEQ Assay, a bias-controlled multiplex PCR. In the paper's pipeline: Within the assay, amplification of reference gene primers was used to estimate how many nucleated cells each sample contained. To quantify the absolute abundance of each unique TCRbeta CDR3 rearrangement, sequence reads were collapsed and filtered. For each sample, productive Simpson clonality was calculated by taking the square root of Simpson's diversity index across productive rearrangements. The immuneACCESS repertoire file appears here via TCRdb, limited to in-frame rearrangements. These files lack a portion of the clones; in checked studies, under half of the deficit traces to unresolved V genes, and the cause of the others is not known. The V and J calls and clone size were taken over from that table, and D and trimming were inferred from the DNA. The sample includes under 400,000 clones, with about 90% observed a single time. The ten largest clones capture 6.5% of the sample.

Sample: peripheral blood. The clonotype comes from a man between 18 and 29 years old with active or convalescent COVID-19. This receptor chain uses TRBV10-3 and TRBJ2-6; 5 matching bases give a weak D call of TRBD1. CDR3 region: CAISGANVLTF. The bases read TGTGCCATTTCTGGGGCCAACGTGCTGACTTTC.